These 11 T cell receptor beta chains came from one sample sequenced in a study of T cells in Graves' hyperthyroidism and ophthalmopathy. TCR beta CDR3 regions were amplified from RNA transcripts. The HTBI primer set served for first-round RT-PCR of the TCR CDR3. TCRdb analysed the multiplex PCR reads with MiXCR anew, one entry per CDR3 protein. This sample has approximately 400,000 distinct CDR3 sequences, with 15% found just once. The material sequenced was blood. The receptors here all came from a woman aged 25 to 39 with Graves' hyperthyroidism.

On this clonotype: One end of the junction does not line up with germline, which may come from a read error. V and J are TRBV28 and TRBJ1-2; unclear D gene. Germline V gene sequence: CDR1 MDHEN, CDR2 SYDVKM. This CDR3 spans 14 amino acids. The CDR3 nucleotides are TGTGCCAGCACTTTAGGTCCAGCTAACTATGGCTACACCTTC. Protein: CASTLGPANYGYTF.

This clonotype was counted a few times. This rearrangement joins TRBV6-1 to TRBJ2-5; no reliable D call. From germline, CDR1 is MNHNS and CDR2 SASEGT. This CDR3 spans 16 amino acids. Trimming removed 6 bases from V and 2 bases from J, with 19 bases in between. The CDR3 DNA reads as TGTGCCAGCAGCCCTACGATAAAAGGGAAGCAAGAGACCCAGTACTTC. Translation: CASSPTIKGKQETQYF.

The sample holds many counts of this clonotype. The V gene is TRBV7-2, the J gene TRBJ2-3; 7 nucleotides align to TRBD2. CDR3 size: 15 residues. Per germline, CDR1 SGHTA and CDR2 FQGNSA. V was clipped by 1 base and J by 8 bases; unmatched bases: 9. The DNA of the CDR3 is TGTGCCAGCAGCTTAGGAGCGGGGATGGGGGTTACGCAGTATTTT. It codes for CASSLGAGMGVTQYF.

This clonotype has just one count. The genes are TRBV6-5 and TRBJ2-4; 9 positions agree with TRBD1. Germline CDR1 MNHEY, CDR2 SVGAGI. With 2 bases clipped from V and 10 bases from J, the junction kept 9 bases outside the gene matches. This CDR3 region has 15 residues. The DNA for the CDR3 is TGTGCCAGCAGTTACGTCGACAGGGGGGGAACTATTCAGTACTTC. This gives the protein CASSYVDRGGTIQYF.

Points on this clonotype: This may come from a read error, since a much larger clone is one base off. The chain carries TRBV6-1 and TRBJ2-3; D is undetermined. The length of the CDR3 is 13 residues. The germline CDR1 and CDR2 sequences are MNHNS and SASEGT. Written as DNA, the CDR3 is TGTGCCGGCAGTGCCCAAAACCCAGATACGCAGTATTTT. Amino acids: CAGSAQNPDTQYF.

The genes are TRBV3-1 and TRBJ2-3; D might be TRBD1 (7 bases). V was clipped by 2 bases and J by 1 base, with 10 bases between them. Germline assignment: CDR1 LGHDT and CDR2 YNNKEL (reference sequence). This CDR3 has 15 amino acids. CDR3 coding DNA: TGTGCCAGCAGCCAAACAGGGGAGGGCACAGATACGCAGTATTTT. This encodes CASSQTGEGTDTQYF.

This clonotype was seen a handful of times. The J gene is TRBJ2-5, the V gene TRBV20-1, with 9 bases identical to TRBD1. CDR3 length equals 15 residues. Germline V CDR1 and CDR2: DFQATT, SNEGSKA (reference sequence). With V trimmed by 0 bases and J by 5 bases, 7 bases remained unmatched. In DNA form, the CDR3 reads TGCAGTGCTAGAGACCCGGGACAGGGAAGCGAGACCCAGTACTTC. Residues: CSARDPGQGSETQYF.

V and J are TRBV12-3 or TRBV12-4 and TRBJ1-1; D not resolved. The ends were cut back, 0 bases at V and 6 bases at J, with 5 bases in the middle. The CDR3 is made up of 12 amino acids. DNA for the CDR3: TGTGCCAGCAGTTTAGCTGTATCTGAAGCTTTCTTT. Protein product: CASSLAVSEAFF.

This clonotype has ten or more counts. The gene calls are TRBV6-1 and TRBJ1-1; a possible D gene is TRBD1 (5 bases). Looked up from germline, CDR1 is MNHNS and CDR2 is SASEGT. This CDR3 spans 14 amino acids. V was shortened by 7 bases and J by 2 bases, with 14 bases between the two germline ends. The CDR3 coding sequence is TGTGCCAGCATCGAGGGGCAGCTAAACACTGAAGCTTTCTTT. It codes for CASIEGQLNTEAFF.

The chain combines TRBV7-9 with TRBJ2-1; 8 nucleotides agree with TRBD2. Germline loops: CDR1 SEHNR, CDR2 FQNEAQ (reference sequence). The junction had 13 bases not matched to a gene; V was cut back by 6 bases and J by 6 bases. This CDR3 spans 16 amino acids. In DNA form, the CDR3 reads TGTGCCAGCAGACCAGCCGGGACTAGGTTTCTCAATGAGCAGTTCTTC. This sequence encodes CASRPAGTRFLNEQFF.

A few counts support this clonotype. J is TRBJ2-3 and V is TRBV6-2 or TRBV6-3, with TRBD2 as a possible D gene (6 bases). CDR3 size: 16 residues. The germline V gene encodes CDR1 MNHEY and CDR2 SVGEGT. The V gene lost 5 bases and the J gene lost 4 bases, with 19 bases spanning the gap. CDR3 loop: CASSHFGLGGADTQYF. The DNA of the CDR3 is TGTGCCAGCAGTCACTTCGGACTCGGAGGGGCAGATACGCAGTATTTT.